These T cell receptor beta chains were read from a single sample in a study of siplizumab effects on memory and regulatory T cells. The assay was immunoSEQ multiplex PCR, and TCRdb's table has in-frame clones only and misses some. The sample comprises some 99,000 clones, 92% of which are singletons, and approximately 0.73% rests with the top ten. Sequencing was done on a sample of Tregs sorted from blood. The source of these receptors is a human donor in good health. The conserved cysteine and the conserved F or W are not part of the CDR3 here.

V	J	CDR3
TRBV29-1	TRBJ1-2	SVEKAGQGYGYT
TRBV7-7	TRBJ1-1	ASSLAKWGAGIEAF
TRBV30	TRBJ2-7	AWSVQVLSYEQY
TRBV7-9	TRBJ1-1	ASSLSNTEAF
TRBV7-2	TRBJ1-2	ASSPRPGEGYT
TRBV11-3	TRBJ2-7	ASSSGGGGRFSEQY
TRBV19	TRBJ1-2	ASSISGAGYGYT
TRBV2	TRBJ1-2	ASSEEQGVGGYT
TRBV6-6	TRBJ2-7	ASGKQY
TRBV4-1	TRBJ2-3	ASSQSRLAGDTSSTDTQY
TRBV10-2	TRBJ2-7	ASSDIGHSYEQY
TRBV6-6	TRBJ1-2	ASSYYQVWTGGGYT
TRBV5-1	TRBJ1-4	ASREEATNEKLF
TRBV5-1	TRBJ1-2	ASSVDLSNYGYT
TRBV5-3	TRBJ1-5	ARSLSGNQPQH
TRBV6-1	TRBJ2-1	ASSEVSIYNEQF
TRBV19	TRBJ2-3	ASKNSRADTQY
TRBV5-5	TRBJ1-5	ASSLKLSALNQPQH
TRBV29-1	TRBJ1-2	SVRDYLGSGYT
TRBV5-1	TRBJ2-2	ASSFGQGVTTGELF
TRBV20-1	TRBJ2-5	SASGGETQY
TRBV6-1	TRBJ1-1	ASMRGTPEAF
TRBV19	TRBJ2-5	ASSIFSAGETQY
TRBV6-6	TRBJ1-2	ASSYKGERGYT
TRBV6-1	TRBJ2-5	ASSREVETQY
TRBV6-5	TRBJ2-7	ASSSSTGGWYEQY
TRBV29-1	TRBJ1-2	SVAGAPRMANT
TRBV6-1	TRBJ2-7	ASSRTSGRSYEQY
TRBV6-5	TRBJ1-2	ASSRLTGLSYT
TRBV14	TRBJ2-7	ASSHPWGVVWYEQY
TRBV10-2	TRBJ2-3	ASSITDTQY
TRBV7-2	TRBJ2-7	ASSLEGGYEQY
TRBV30	TRBJ1-2	AWSVPPDSYYGYT
TRBV6-1	TRBJ2-2	ASRLDLPSTGELF
TRBV30	TRBJ2-1	AWSRYTTGAHEQF
TRBV6-6	TRBJ2-2	ASRVTGENTGELF
TRBV20-1	TRBJ1-2	SALTPSSYT
TRBV25-1	TRBJ2-3	ASSVSTRSSNTQY
TRBV28	TRBJ1-5	ASSWGYVQAQH
TRBV20-1	TRBJ1-2	SARGGYT
TRBV20-1	TRBJ1-2	SAPGPGGYT